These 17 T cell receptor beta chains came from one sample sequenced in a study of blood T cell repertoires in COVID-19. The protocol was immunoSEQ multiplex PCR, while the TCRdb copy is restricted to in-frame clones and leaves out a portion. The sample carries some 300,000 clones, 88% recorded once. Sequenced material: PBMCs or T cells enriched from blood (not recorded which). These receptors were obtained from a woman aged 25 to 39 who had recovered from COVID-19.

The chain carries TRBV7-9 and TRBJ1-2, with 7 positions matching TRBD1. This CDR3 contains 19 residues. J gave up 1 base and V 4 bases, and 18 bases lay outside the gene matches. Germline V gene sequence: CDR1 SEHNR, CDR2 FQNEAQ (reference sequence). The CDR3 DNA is TGTGCCAGCAGCTCACTCAAGACAGGGTCCTTTCTTAATAACTATGGCTACACCTTC. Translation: CASSSLKTGSFLNNYGYTF.

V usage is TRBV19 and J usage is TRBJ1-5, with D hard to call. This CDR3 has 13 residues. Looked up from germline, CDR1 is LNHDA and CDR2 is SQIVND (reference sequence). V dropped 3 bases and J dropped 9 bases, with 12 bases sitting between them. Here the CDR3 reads CASSIVPRRPQHF. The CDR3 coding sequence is TGTGCCAGTAGTATCGTCCCACGCAGGCCCCAGCATTTT. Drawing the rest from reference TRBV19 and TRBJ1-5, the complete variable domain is DGGITQSPKYLFRKEGQNVTLSCEQNLNHDAMYWYRQDPGQGLRLIYYSQIVNDFQKGDIAEGYSVSREKKESFPLTVTSAQKNPTAFYLCASSIVPRRPQHFGDGTRLSIL.

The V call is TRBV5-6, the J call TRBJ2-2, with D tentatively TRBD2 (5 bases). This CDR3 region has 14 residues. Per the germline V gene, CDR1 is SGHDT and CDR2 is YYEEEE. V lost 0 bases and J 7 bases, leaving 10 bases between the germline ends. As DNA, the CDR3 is TGTGCCAGCAGCTTGGTGCAGGCGGGCGGGGAGCTGTTTTTT. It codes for CASSLVQAGGELFF.

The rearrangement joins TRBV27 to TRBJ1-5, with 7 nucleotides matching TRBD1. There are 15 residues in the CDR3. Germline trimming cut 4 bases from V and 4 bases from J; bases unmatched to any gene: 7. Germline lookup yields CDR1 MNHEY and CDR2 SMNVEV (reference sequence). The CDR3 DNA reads TGTGCCAGCAGTTCCGGGACAGAGAATAATCAGCCCCAGCATTTT. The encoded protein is CASSSGTENNQPQHF.

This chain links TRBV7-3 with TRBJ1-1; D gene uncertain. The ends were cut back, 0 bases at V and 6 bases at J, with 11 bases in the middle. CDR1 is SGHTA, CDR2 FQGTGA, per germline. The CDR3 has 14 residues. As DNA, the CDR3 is TGTGCCAGCAGCTTAACGTTGGTGGCCCCTGAAGCTTTCTTT. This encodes CASSLTLVAPEAFF.

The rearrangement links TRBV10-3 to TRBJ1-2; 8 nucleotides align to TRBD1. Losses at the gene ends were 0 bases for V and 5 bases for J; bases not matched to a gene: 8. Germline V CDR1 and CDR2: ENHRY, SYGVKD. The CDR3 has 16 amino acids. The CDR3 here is CAISESTRGTGYGYTF. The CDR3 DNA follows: TGTGCCATCAGTGAGTCGACGAGGGGGACAGGTTATGGCTACACCTTC.

The CDR3 DNA sequence: TGTGCCAGCAGCGTAGACCTGCGGGCAGGGGGCACTGAAGCTTTCTTT. Residues: CASSVDLRAGGTEAFF. This sequence joins TRBV9 and TRBJ1-1; 7 nucleotides agree with TRBD1. The CDR3 sequence is 16 residues long. V dropped 0 bases and J dropped 4; count of bases not matched to a gene: 9. Per germline, CDR1 SGDLS and CDR2 YYNGEE.

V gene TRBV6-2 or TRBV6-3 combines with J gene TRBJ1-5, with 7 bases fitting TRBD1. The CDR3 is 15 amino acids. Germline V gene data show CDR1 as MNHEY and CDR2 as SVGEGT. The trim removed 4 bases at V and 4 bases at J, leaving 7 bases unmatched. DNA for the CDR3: TGTGCCAGCAGTTTCCAGGGACAGTCTAATCAGCCCCAGCATTTT. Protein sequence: CASSFQGQSNQPQHF.

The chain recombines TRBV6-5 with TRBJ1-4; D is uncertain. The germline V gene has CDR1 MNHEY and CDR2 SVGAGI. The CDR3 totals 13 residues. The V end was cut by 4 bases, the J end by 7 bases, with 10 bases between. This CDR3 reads CASSLVPREKLFF. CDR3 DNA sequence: TGTGCCAGCAGTTTAGTCCCTCGTGAAAAACTGTTTTTT.

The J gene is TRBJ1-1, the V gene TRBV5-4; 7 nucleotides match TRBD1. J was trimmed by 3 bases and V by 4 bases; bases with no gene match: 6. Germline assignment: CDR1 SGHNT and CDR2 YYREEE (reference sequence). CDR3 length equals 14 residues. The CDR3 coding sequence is TGTGCCAGCAGCCCTCAGGGGGTTGACACTGAAGCTTTCTTT. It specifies CASSPQGVDTEAFF.

CDR3 region: CAGTGGSGYTF. The CDR3 region has the DNA TGTGCTGGGACAGGGGGCTCGGGCTACACCTTC. The chain carries TRBV30 and TRBJ1-2; 12 bases align to TRBD1. The germline V gene has CDR1 GTSNPN and CDR2 SVGIG (reference sequence). The CDR3 loop spans 11 amino acids.

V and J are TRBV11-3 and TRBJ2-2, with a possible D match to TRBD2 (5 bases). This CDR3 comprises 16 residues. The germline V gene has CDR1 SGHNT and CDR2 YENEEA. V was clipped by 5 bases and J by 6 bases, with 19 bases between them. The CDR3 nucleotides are TGTGCCAGCAGCCTTCGGGCCAGACTACTTTCCGGGGAGCTGTTTTTT. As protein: CASSLRARLLSGELFF.

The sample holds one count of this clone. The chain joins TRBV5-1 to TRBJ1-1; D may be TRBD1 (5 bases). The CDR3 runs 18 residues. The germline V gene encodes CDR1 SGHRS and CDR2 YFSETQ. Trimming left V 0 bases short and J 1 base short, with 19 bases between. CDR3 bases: TGCGCCAGCAGCTTGGTACAGAGGGGCGCGACTAGGAACACTGAAGCTTTCTTT. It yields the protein CASSLVQRGATRNTEAFF. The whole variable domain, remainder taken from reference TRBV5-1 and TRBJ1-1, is KAGVTQTPRYLIKTRGQQVTLSCSPISGHRSVSWYQQTPGQGLQFLFEYFSETQRNKGNFPGRFSGRQFSNSRSEMNVSTLELGDSALYLCASSLVQRGATRNTEAFFGQGTRLTVV.

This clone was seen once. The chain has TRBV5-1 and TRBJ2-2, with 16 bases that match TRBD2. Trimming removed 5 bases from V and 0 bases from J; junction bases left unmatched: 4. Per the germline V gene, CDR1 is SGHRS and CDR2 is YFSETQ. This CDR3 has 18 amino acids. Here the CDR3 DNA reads TGCGCCAGCAGTTCGGGACTAGCGGGAGGGGCGAACACCGGGGAGCTGTTTTTT. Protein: CASSSGLAGGANTGELFF. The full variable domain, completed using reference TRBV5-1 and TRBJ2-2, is KAGVTQTPRYLIKTRGQQVTLSCSPISGHRSVSWYQQTPGQGLQFLFEYFSETQRNKGNFPGRFSGRQFSNSRSEMNVSTLELGDSALYLCASSSGLAGGANTGELFFGEGSRLTVL.

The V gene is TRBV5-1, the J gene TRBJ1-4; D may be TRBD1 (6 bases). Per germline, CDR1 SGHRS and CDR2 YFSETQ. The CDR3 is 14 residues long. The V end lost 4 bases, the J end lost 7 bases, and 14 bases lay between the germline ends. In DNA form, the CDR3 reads TGCGCCAGCAGCGGGGGCGAAGTACTTGAAAAACTGTTTTTT. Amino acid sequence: CASSGGEVLEKLFF.

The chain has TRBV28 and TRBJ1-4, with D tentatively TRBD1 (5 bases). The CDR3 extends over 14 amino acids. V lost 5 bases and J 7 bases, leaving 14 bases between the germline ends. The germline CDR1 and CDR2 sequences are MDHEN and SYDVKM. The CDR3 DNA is TGTGCCAGCAGTCCCGGACAAGGTAGTGAAAAACTGTTTTTT. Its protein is CASSPGQGSEKLFF.

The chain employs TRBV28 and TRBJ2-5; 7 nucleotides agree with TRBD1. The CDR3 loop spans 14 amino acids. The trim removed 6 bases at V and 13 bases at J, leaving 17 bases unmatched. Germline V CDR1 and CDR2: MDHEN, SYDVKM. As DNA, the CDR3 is TGTGCCAGCAGCCCTCCGGGACAGAGTCATCGAATGTACTTC. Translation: CASSPPGQSHRMYF.